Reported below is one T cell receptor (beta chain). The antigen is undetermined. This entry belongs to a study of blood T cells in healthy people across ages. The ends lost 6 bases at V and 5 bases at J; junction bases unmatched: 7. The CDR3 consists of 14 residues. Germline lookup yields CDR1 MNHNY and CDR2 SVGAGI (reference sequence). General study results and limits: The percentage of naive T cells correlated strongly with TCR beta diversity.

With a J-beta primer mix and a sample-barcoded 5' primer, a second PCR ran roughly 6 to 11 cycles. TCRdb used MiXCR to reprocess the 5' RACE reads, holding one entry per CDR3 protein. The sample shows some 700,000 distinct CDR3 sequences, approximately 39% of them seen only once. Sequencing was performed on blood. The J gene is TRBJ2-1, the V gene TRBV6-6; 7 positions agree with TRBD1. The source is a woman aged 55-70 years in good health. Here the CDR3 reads CASSRDRVNNEQFF. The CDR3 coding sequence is TGTGCCAGCAGCCGCGACAGGGTCAACAATGAGCAGTTCTTC.